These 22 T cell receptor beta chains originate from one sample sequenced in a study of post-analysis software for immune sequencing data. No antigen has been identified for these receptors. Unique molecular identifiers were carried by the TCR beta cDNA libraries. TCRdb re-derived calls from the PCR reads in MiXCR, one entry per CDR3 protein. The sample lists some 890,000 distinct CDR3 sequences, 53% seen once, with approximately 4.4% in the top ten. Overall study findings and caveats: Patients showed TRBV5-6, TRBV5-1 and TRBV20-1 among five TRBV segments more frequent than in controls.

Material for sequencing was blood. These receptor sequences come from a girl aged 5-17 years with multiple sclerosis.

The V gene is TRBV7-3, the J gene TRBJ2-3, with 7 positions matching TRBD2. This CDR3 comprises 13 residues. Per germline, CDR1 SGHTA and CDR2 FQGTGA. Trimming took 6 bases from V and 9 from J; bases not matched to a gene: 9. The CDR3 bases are TGTGCCAGCAGTTCCTCTGGGGAGGGGACGCAGTATTTT. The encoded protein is CASSSSGEGTQYF.

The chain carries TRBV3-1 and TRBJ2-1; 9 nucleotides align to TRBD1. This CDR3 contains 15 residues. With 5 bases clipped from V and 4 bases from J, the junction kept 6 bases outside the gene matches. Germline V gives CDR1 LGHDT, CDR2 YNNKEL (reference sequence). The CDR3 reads CASSGRDRAYNEQFF. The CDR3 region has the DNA TGTGCCAGCAGCGGCCGGGACAGGGCTTACAATGAGCAGTTCTTC.

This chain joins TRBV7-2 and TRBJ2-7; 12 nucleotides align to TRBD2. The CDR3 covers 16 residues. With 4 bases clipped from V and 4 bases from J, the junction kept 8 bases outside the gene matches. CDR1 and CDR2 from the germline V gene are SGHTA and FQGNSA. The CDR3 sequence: CASSSAGTSGLYEQYF. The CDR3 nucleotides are TGTGCCAGCAGCTCAGCCGGGACTAGCGGGTTATACGAGCAGTACTTC.

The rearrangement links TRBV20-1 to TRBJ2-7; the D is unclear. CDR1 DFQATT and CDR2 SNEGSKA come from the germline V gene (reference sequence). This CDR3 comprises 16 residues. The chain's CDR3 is CRAHGLGQVFTYEQYF. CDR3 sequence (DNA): TGCAGAGCTCACGGGCTAGGCCAGGTCTTTACCTACGAGCAGTACTTC.

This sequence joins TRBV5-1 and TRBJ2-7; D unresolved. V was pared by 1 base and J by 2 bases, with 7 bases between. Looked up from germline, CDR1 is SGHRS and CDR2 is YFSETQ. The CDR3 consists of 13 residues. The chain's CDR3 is CASSLPNPYEQYF. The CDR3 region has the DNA TGCGCCAGCAGCTTGCCGAACCCCTACGAGCAGTACTTC. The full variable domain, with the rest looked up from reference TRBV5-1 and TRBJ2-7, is KAGVTQTPRYLIKTRGQQVTLSCSPISGHRSVSWYQQTPGQGLQFLFEYFSETQRNKGNFPGRFSGRQFSNSRSEMNVSTLELGDSALYLCASSLPNPYEQYFGPGTRLTVT.

The CDR3 DNA is TGTGCCAGCAGCTTGTCGGACTCCCGATACAATGAGCAGTTCTTC. Encoded protein: CASSLSDSRYNEQFF. This sequence joins TRBV5-5 and TRBJ2-1; a weak D match, TRBD2 (5 bases). Trimming stripped 1 base from V and 4 bases from J, with 12 bases between. The CDR3 length is 15 residues. In germline, CDR1 is SGHKS, CDR2 YYEKEE (reference sequence).

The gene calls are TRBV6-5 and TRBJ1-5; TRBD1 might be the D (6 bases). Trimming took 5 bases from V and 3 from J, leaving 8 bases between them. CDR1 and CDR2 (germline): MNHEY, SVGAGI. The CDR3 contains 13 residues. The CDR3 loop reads CASSRTDNQPQHF. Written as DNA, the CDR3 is TGTGCCAGCAGTAGGACAGACAATCAGCCCCAGCATTTT.

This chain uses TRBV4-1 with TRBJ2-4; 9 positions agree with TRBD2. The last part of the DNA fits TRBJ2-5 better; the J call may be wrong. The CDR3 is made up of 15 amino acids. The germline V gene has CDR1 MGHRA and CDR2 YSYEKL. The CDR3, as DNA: TGCGCCAGCAGCCAAGAAATAGCGGGGGTCGGGACCCAGTACTTC. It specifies CASSQEIAGVGTQYF.

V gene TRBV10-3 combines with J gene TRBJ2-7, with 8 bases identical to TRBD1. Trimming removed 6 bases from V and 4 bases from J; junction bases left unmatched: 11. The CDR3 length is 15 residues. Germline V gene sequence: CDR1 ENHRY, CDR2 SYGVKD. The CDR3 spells CAIRGQDIPAYEQYF. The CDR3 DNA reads TGTGCCATCAGGGGACAGGATATTCCAGCTTACGAGCAGTACTTC.

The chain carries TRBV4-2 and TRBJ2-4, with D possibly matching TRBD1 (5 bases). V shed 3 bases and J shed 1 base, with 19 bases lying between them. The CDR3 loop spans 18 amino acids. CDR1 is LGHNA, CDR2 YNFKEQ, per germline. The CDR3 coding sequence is TGTGCCAGCAGCCATCCCGGCAGGGAAGGGCTGGCCAAAAACATTCAGTACTTC. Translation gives CASSHPGREGLAKNIQYF.

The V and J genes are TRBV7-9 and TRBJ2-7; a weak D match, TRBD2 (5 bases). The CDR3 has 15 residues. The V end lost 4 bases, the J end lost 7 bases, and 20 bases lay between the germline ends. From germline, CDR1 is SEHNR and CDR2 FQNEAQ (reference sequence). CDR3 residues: CASSYLGISYNEQYF. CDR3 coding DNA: TGTGCCAGCAGCTACCTCGGGATATCCTACAATGAGCAGTACTTC.

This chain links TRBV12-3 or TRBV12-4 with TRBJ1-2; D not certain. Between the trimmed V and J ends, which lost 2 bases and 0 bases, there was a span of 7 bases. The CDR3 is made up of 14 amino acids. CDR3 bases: TGTGCCAGCAGTTTAAGGATAACTAACTATGGCTACACCTTC. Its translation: CASSLRITNYGYTF.

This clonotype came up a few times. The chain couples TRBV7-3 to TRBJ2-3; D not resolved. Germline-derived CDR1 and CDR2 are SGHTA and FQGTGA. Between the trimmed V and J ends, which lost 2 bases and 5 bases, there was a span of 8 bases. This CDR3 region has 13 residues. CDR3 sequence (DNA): TGTGCCAGCAGCTTAGAGAGGCGAGATACGCAGTATTTT. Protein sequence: CASSLERRDTQYF.

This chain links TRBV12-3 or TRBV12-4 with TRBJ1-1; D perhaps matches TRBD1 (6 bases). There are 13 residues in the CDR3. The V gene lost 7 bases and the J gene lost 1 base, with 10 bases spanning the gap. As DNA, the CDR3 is TGTGCCAGCAACCAGGGGAAGAACACTGAAGCTTTCTTT. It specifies CASNQGKNTEAFF.

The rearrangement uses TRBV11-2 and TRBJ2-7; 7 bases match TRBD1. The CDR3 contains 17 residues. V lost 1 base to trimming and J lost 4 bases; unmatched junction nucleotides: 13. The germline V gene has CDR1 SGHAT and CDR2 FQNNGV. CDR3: CASSLGRRDRLLYEQYF. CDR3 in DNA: TGTGCCAGCAGCTTAGGCCGCCGGGACAGACTGCTTTACGAGCAGTACTTC. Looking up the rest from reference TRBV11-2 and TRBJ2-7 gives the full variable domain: EAGVAQSPRYKIIEKRQSVAFWCNPISGHATLYWYQQILGQGPKLLIQFQNNGVVDDSQLPKDRFSAERLKGVDSTLKIQPAKLEDSAVYLCASSLGRRDRLLYEQYFGPGTRLTVT.

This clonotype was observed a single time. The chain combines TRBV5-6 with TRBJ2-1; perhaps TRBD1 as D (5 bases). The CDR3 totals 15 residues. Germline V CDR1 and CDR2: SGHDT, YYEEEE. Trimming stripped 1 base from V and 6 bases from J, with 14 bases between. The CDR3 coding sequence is TGTGCCAGCAGCTTGTGGGGCAGGGCTTCCAATGAGCAGTTCTTC. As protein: CASSLWGRASNEQFF.

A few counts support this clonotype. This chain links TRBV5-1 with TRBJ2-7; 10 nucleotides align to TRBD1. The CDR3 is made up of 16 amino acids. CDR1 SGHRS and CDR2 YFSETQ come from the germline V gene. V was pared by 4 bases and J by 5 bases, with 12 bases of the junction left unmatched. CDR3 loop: CASSAYRDRGWDEQYF. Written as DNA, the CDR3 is TGCGCCAGCAGCGCGTACCGGGACAGGGGTTGGGACGAGCAGTACTTC.

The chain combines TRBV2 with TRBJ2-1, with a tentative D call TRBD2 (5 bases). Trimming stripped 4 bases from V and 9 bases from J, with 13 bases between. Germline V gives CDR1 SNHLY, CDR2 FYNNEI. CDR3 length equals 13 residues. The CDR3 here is CASSVGISTEQFF. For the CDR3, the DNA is TGTGCCAGCAGTGTCGGGATCTCCACTGAGCAGTTCTTC.

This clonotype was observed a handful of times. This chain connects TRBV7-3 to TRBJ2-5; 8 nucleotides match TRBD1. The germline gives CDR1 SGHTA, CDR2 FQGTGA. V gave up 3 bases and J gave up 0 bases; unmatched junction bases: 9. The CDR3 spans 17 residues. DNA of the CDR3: TGTGCCAGCAGCTTGCCCCGGGACAGGAGTAACCAAGAGACCCAGTACTTC. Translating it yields CASSLPRDRSNQETQYF.

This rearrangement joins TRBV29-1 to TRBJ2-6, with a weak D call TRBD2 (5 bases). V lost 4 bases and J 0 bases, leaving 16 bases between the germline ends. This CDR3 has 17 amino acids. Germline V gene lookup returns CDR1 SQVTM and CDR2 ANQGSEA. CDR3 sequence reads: CSVATGKGLSGANVLTF. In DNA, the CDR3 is TGCAGCGTTGCAACCGGGAAAGGTCTCTCTGGGGCCAACGTCCTGACTTTC.

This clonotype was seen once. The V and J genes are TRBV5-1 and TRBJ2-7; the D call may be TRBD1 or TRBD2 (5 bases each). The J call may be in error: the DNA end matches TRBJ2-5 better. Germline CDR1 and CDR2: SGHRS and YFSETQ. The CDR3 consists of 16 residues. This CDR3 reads CASTEPKGRGMETQYF. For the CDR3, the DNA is TGCGCCAGCACCGAACCCAAAGGACGGGGCATGGAGACCCAGTACTTC.

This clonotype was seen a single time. The chain's CDR3 is CASSKALETQYF. The DNA of the CDR3 is TGTGCCAGCAGCAAAGCGCTGGAGACCCAGTACTTC. The rearrangement joins TRBV21-1 to TRBJ2-5. TRBV21-1 is a documented pseudogene. The CDR3 length is 12 residues.